The 17 T cell receptor beta chains below were found in one sample sequenced in a study of shared clonotypes between healthy human individuals. Measured with immunoSEQ multiplex PCR; TCRdb has only the in-frame clones, and not every one. The sample contains about 470,000 clones, 75% to 85% of which appear only once. The sequencing input was PBMCs. The receptors shown here come from a woman in her thirties or forties in good health. Some clones in this sample may be carry-over from other donors' samples.

The chain uses TRBV6-4 and TRBJ2-5, with D possibly TRBD2 on 6 matching bases. The last part of the DNA fits TRBJ2-7 better; the J call may be wrong. The CDR3 is 13 residues long. The germline CDR1 and CDR2 sequences are MRHNA and SNTAGT. The CDR3 DNA sequence: TGTGCCAGCAGTGAGACTAGTTTCTACGAGCAGTACTTC. It encodes CASSETSFYEQYF.

The CDR3 DNA is TGTGCCAGCAGCCACAGGGGGCAGGGGCCCCAGCATTTT. The encoded protein is CASSHRGQGPQHF. This chain links TRBV27 with TRBJ1-5; 9 bases align to TRBD1. Germline V gene data show CDR1 as MNHEY and CDR2 as SMNVEV (reference sequence). The ends lost 6 bases at V and 9 bases at J; junction bases unmatched: 6. This CDR3 has 13 residues.

The V call is TRBV19, the J call TRBJ1-3; D remains unclear. The germline gives CDR1 LNHDA, CDR2 SQIVND (reference sequence). The CDR3 has 15 amino acids. V shed 5 bases and J shed 0 bases, with 11 bases lying between them. CDR3 loop: CASSLRGPSGNTIYF. CDR3 DNA sequence: TGTGCCAGTAGTCTCCGGGGTCCCTCTGGAAACACCATATATTTT.

The chain has TRBV5-1 and TRBJ2-3; the D is unclear. The CDR3 sequence is 15 residues long. Trimming stripped 0 bases from V and 0 bases from J, with 8 bases between. In germline, CDR1 is SGHRS, CDR2 YFSETQ. CDR3: CASSLVSTSTDTQYF. For the CDR3, the DNA is TGCGCCAGCAGCTTGGTTAGCACAAGCACAGATACGCAGTATTTT. The full variable domain, its missing parts supplied by reference TRBV5-1 and TRBJ2-3, is KAGVTQTPRYLIKTRGQQVTLSCSPISGHRSVSWYQQTPGQGLQFLFEYFSETQRNKGNFPGRFSGRQFSNSRSEMNVSTLELGDSALYLCASSLVSTSTDTQYFGPGTRLTVL.

V gene TRBV5-1 combines with J gene TRBJ1-5; 11 bases fit TRBD1. J gave up 3 bases and V 3 bases, and 8 bases lay outside the gene matches. There are 17 residues in the CDR3. CDR1 is SGHRS, CDR2 YFSETQ, per germline. CDR3: CASSSDRGLPPNQPQHF. The CDR3 DNA reads as TGCGCCAGCAGCTCGGACAGGGGGCTACCCCCCAATCAGCCCCAGCATTTT.

The V gene is TRBV27, the J gene TRBJ1-5, with 10 bases matching TRBD1. The CDR3 loop spans 14 amino acids. Germline lookup yields CDR1 MNHEY and CDR2 SMNVEV (reference sequence). Trimming removed 4 bases from V and 6 bases from J; junction bases left unmatched: 3. CDR3 bases: TGTGCCAGCAGTTCGGACAGGGGGTTTCAGCCCCAGCATTTT. It yields the protein CASSSDRGFQPQHF.

The chain has TRBV13 and TRBJ1-1, with 7 positions matching TRBD1. V gave up 5 bases and J gave up 11 bases; unmatched junction bases: 5. CDR1 and CDR2 (germline): PRHDT, FYEKMQ (reference sequence). This CDR3 has 11 residues. This CDR3 is CASSQGGAAFF. The CDR3 DNA reads as TGTGCCAGCAGCCAGGGGGGGGCGGCTTTCTTT.

The chain couples TRBV5-4 to TRBJ2-3, with D uncertain. Between the trimmed V and J ends, which lost 2 bases and 4 bases, there was a span of 11 bases. Germline-derived CDR1 and CDR2 are SGHNT and YYREEE (reference sequence). This CDR3 has 14 residues. The CDR3 nucleotides read TGTGCCAGCAGCTTCGCAGGTATCGCAGATACGCAGTATTTT. It yields the protein CASSFAGIADTQYF. The full variable domain, rest sourced from reference TRBV5-4 and TRBJ2-3, is ETGVTQSPTHLIKTRGQQVTLRCSSQSGHNTVSWYQQALGQGPQFIFQYYREEENGRGNFPPRFSGLQFPNYSSELNVNALELDDSALYLCASSFAGIADTQYFGPGTRLTVL.

This clone has at least ten counts. Other DNA sequences of this sample code for an identical CDR3. The CDR3 nucleotides are TGTGCCAGCAGCGTAGAAGGCGGGAGAGGTAATGAGCAGTTCTTC. Protein product: CASSVEGGRGNEQFF. The J gene is TRBJ2-1, the V gene TRBV9, with 7 positions matching TRBD2. The V gene's germline CDR1 is SGDLS and CDR2 YYNGEE. This CDR3 spans 15 amino acids. The ends lost 0 bases at V and 7 bases at J; junction bases unmatched: 7.

This chain joins TRBV28 and TRBJ2-5; possibly TRBD2 for D (6 bases). Trimming left V 7 bases short and J 0 bases short, with 12 bases between. The germline gives CDR1 MDHEN, CDR2 SYDVKM. CDR3 length: 14 amino acids. Written as DNA, the CDR3 is TGTGCCAGCAAAGATGCGGGGTACCAAGAGACCCAGTACTTC. Translating it yields CASKDAGYQETQYF.

Comment on this clone: Additional DNA sequences in this sample encode the identical CDR3. The chain carries TRBV7-2 and TRBJ1-1; D gene unclear. Germline values: CDR1 SGHTA, CDR2 FQGNSA. The CDR3 extends over 13 amino acids. Trimming shortened V by 1 base and J by 2 bases, and 5 bases separated the two germline ends. The CDR3 spells CASSLDRNTEAFF. The CDR3 DNA is TGTGCCAGCAGCTTAGACCGTAACACTGAAGCTTTCTTT.

V is TRBV30 and J is TRBJ2-5; 8 nucleotides align to TRBD2. Germline values: CDR1 GTSNPN, CDR2 SVGIG (reference sequence). The CDR3 contains 16 residues. Trimming took 1 base from V and 5 from J; bases not matched to a gene: 12. For the CDR3, the DNA is TGTGCCTGGAGTGGAAAAGCGGGAGCGCGGTTGGAGACCCAGTACTTC. Translated, it gives CAWSGKAGARLETQYF.

This chain links TRBV7-9 with TRBJ2-5; the D gene is possibly TRBD1 (5 bases). The ends were cut back, 1 base at V and 5 bases at J, with 11 bases in the middle. This CDR3 contains 14 residues. Germline loops: CDR1 SEHNR, CDR2 FQNEAQ (reference sequence). CDR3 amino acids: CASSLVTGLETQYF. The CDR3 nucleotides read TGTGCCAGCAGCTTAGTAACAGGCTTGGAGACCCAGTACTTC.

The chain combines TRBV7-9 with TRBJ2-7, with D tentatively TRBD2 (6 bases). This CDR3 comprises 14 residues. Germline V gives CDR1 SEHNR, CDR2 FQNEAQ (reference sequence). The V and J ends lost 5 bases and 4 bases respectively, with 15 bases between them. CDR3: CASSRGGIWYEQYF. The CDR3 coding sequence is TGTGCCAGCAGCCGTGGGGGGATCTGGTACGAGCAGTACTTC.

The sample holds one count of this clone. The rearrangement uses TRBV7-3 and TRBJ1-2, with 8 bases lining up with TRBD1. Germline lookup yields CDR1 SGHTA and CDR2 FQGTGA. The CDR3 runs 14 residues. V lost 5 bases and J lost 7; bases outside the gene matches: 9. The CDR3 coding sequence is TGTGCCAGCAGCCCTACAGGGGGGATCGCTGGCTACACCTTC. Its translation is CASSPTGGIAGYTF.

The chain carries TRBV28 and TRBJ2-1; 10 positions agree with TRBD2. The trim removed 6 bases at V and 5 bases at J, leaving 13 bases unmatched. Looked up from germline, CDR1 is MDHEN and CDR2 is SYDVKM. This CDR3 spans 17 amino acids. The chain's CDR3 is CASREAGGPWKDNEQFF. The CDR3 DNA reads as TGTGCCAGCAGGGAAGCGGGAGGGCCATGGAAGGACAATGAGCAGTTCTTC. Together with reference TRBV28 and TRBJ2-1, the CDR3 gives the full variable domain: DVKVTQSSRYLVKRTGEKVFLECVQDMDHENMFWYRQDPGLGLRLIYFSYDVKMKEKGDIPEGYSVSREKKERFSLILESASTNQTSMYLCASREAGGPWKDNEQFFGPGTRLTVL.

The chain joins TRBV5-1 to TRBJ2-7; either TRBD1 or TRBD2 may fit D (5 bases each). V lost 0 bases and J 8 bases, leaving 18 bases between the germline ends. Per the germline V gene, CDR1 is SGHRS and CDR2 is YFSETQ. CDR3 length: 15 amino acids. CDR3 coding DNA: TGCGCCAGCAGCTTGGCGGTGGGACGAGCTGAGAAGCAGTACTTC. Translation gives CASSLAVGRAEKQYF.